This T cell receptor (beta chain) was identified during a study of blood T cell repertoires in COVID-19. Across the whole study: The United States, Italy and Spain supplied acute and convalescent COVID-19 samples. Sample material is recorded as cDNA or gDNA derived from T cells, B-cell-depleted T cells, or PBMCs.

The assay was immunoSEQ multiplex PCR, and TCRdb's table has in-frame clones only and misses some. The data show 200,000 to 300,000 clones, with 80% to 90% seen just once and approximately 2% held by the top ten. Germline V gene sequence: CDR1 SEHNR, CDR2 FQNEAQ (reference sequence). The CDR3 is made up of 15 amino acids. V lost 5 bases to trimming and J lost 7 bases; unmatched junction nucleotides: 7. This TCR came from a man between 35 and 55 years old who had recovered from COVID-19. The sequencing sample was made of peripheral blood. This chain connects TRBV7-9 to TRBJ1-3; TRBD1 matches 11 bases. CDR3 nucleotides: TGTGCCAGCAGCCCGCCGGGGGACAGGGGGAACACCATATATTTT. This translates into CASSPPGDRGNTIYF.